The 5 T cell receptor beta chains below all came from one sample that was sequenced in a study of T-cell reconstitution after alpha-beta-depleted transplantation in children. This sample's TCRbeta library carried unique molecular identifier barcodes. MiXCR, run by TCRdb on the PCR reads, gives a single entry per CDR3 protein. The repertoire includes around 490,000 distinct CDR3 sequences, around 10% of them detected once, and less than 15% sits in the top ten. This material consisted of PBMCs, mostly from graft donor cells, taken 180 days after TCRalphabeta/CD19-depleted stem cell transplant. The receptors derive from a female patient aged 2-9 years who had a stem cell transplant for aplastic anemia, so the T cells may come from the graft donor.

In its sample, this clonotype was seen a few times. The chain uses TRBV12-5 and TRBJ2-3; 14 nucleotides match TRBD2. V gave up 2 bases and J gave up 4 bases; unmatched junction bases: 11. This CDR3 is built from 19 residues. Germline V gene data show CDR1 as LGHNT and CDR2 as FRNRAP. CDR3 nucleotides: TGTGCTAGTGGTTTGAGAAGGGAGCGGACTAGCGGGAGGTCAGATACGCAGTATTTT. Translated, it gives CASGLRRERTSGRSDTQYF.

This clonotype was detected ten times or more. CDR3 DNA sequence: TGTGCCAGCAGCCGAGGGGAGTTTCTCGAGACCCAGTACTTC. Protein sequence: CASSRGEFLETQYF. This rearrangement joins TRBV3-1 to TRBJ2-5, with D possibly being TRBD1 or TRBD2 (5 bases each). The CDR3 length is 14 residues. V was pared by 4 bases and J by 5 bases, with 14 bases between. Looked up from germline, CDR1 is LGHDT and CDR2 is YNNKEL (reference sequence).

This clonotype was seen many times. This chain uses TRBV5-1 with TRBJ2-5; D possibly corresponds to TRBD1 (5 bases). This CDR3 has 14 amino acids. Looked up from germline, CDR1 is SGHRS and CDR2 is YFSETQ. V shed 4 bases and J shed 2 bases, with 12 bases lying between them. CDR3 DNA: TGCGCCAGCAGCCAACGCAGGGATCAAGAGACCCAGTACTTC. Translated: CASSQRRDQETQYF.

This clonotype was detected ten times or more. One end of the junction fails to match germline, which may point to a read error. The gene calls are TRBV4-3 and TRBJ2-3; TRBD2 agrees at 9 bases. The CDR3 totals 15 residues. The V gene's germline CDR1 is LGHNA and CDR2 YSLEER. CDR3 in DNA: TGCGCCAGCAGCCCGAGCGGGAGGAGCACGGATACGCAGTATTTT. Its translation is CASSPSGRSTDTQYF.

The chain has TRBV29-1 and TRBJ2-1, with D unresolved. CDR1 is SQVTM, CDR2 ANQGSEA, per germline. This CDR3 has 14 amino acids. Trimming removed 2 bases at V and 0 bases at J, with 8 bases between. The DNA of the CDR3 is TGCAGCGTTGAACCGGAGAGCTCCTACAATGAGCAGTTCTTC. This encodes CSVEPESSYNEQFF.